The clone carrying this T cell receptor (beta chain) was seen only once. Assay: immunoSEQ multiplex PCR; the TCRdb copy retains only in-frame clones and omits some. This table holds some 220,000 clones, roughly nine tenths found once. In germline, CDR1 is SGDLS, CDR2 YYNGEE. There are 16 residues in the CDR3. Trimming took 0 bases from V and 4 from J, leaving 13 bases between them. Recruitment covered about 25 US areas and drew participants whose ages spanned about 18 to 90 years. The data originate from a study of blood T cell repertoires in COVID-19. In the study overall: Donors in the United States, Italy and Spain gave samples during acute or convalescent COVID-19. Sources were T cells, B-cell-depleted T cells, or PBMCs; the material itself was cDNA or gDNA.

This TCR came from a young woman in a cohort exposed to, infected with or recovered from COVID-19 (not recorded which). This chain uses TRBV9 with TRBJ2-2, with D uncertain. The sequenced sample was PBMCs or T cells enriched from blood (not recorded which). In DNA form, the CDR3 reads TGTGCCAGCAGCGTAGGCCTCGTTTACTCCACCGGGGAGCTGTTTTTT. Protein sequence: CASSVGLVYSTGELFF.